The next 14 T cell receptor beta chains were all read from a single sample in a study of blood T cell repertoires in COVID-19. TCRdb keeps only in-frame clones here, not all; method: immunoSEQ multiplex PCR. This table holds 250,000 to 350,000 clones, just over 85% found once. The sequencing sample was made of peripheral blood. These receptors were collected from a woman aged 25 to 39 with active or convalescent COVID-19.

This clone was picked up one time. This rearrangement joins TRBV19 to TRBJ2-7, with TRBD1 as a possible D gene (6 bases). V lost 6 bases and J lost 0, with 12 bases in between. Per the germline V gene, CDR1 is LNHDA and CDR2 is SQIVND (reference sequence). The CDR3 is 14 amino acids. The chain's CDR3 is CASSLDRSSYEQYF. The CDR3 DNA sequence: TGTGCCAGTAGCCTCGACAGGTCCTCCTACGAGCAGTACTTC.

This clone was recorded a few times. The CDR3 coding sequence is TGTGCCTGGAGTCAGGGTGGATCCTACAATGAGCAGTTCTTC. It yields the protein CAWSQGGSYNEQFF. V and J are TRBV30 and TRBJ2-1, with D maybe TRBD1 (5 bases). The V end lost 2 bases, the J end lost 1 base, and 9 bases lay between the germline ends. The CDR3 has 14 amino acids. Germline values: CDR1 GTSNPN, CDR2 SVGIG (reference sequence). Variable domain in full (rest from reference TRBV30 and TRBJ2-1): SQTIHQWPATLVQPVGSPLSLECTVEGTSNPNLYWYRQAAGRGLQLLFYSVGIGQISSEVPQNLSASRPQDRQFILSSKKLLLSDSGFYLCAWSQGGSYNEQFFGPGTRLTVL.

Remarks on this clone: Its ends do not fully match the called genes, so a read error is possible. J is TRBJ2-7 and V is TRBV28, with 8 bases that match TRBD1. The V gene's germline CDR1 is MDHEN and CDR2 SYDVKM. The CDR3 runs 12 residues. The CDR3 DNA reads TGTGCCAGCAGTTTCCGGGATGGACAGGGCCACTTC. It yields the protein CASSFRDGQGHF.

The V call is TRBV7-8, the J call TRBJ1-1; perhaps TRBD1 as D (5 bases). CDR3 length: 13 amino acids. Germline V gene sequence: CDR1 SGHVS, CDR2 FQNEAQ. V was shortened by 8 bases and J by 1 base, with 11 bases between the two germline ends. CDR3: CASGFDRNTEAFF. The CDR3 nucleotides read TGTGCCAGCGGATTTGACAGGAACACTGAAGCTTTCTTT.

The chain uses TRBV7-6 and TRBJ2-7, with 7 bases aligning to TRBD1. From germline, CDR1 is SGHVS and CDR2 FNYEAQ. The CDR3 has 13 amino acids. V shed 5 bases, J shed 2 bases, and the junction held 3 bases outside the gene matches. The DNA for the CDR3 is TGTGCCAGCAGCACCGGGACAGCCTACGAGCAGTACTTC. It translates to CASSTGTAYEQYF.

This clone was recorded a few times. The V and J genes are TRBV12-1 and TRBJ1-5; whether TRBD1, the table's D call, matches the DNA was not checked. TRBV12-1 is tagged as a pseudogene. The CDR3 is 18 amino acids. CDR3 in amino acids: CASSPSRGYHVGNQPQHF. CDR3 nucleotide sequence: TGTGCCAGCAGCCCTTCCAGGGGGTACCACGTAGGCAATCAGCCCCAGCATTTT.

The chain recombines TRBV5-1 with TRBJ2-5, with 8 bases that match TRBD1. CDR3 length: 15 amino acids. V lost 0 bases and J lost 1; bases outside the gene matches: 2. Germline CDR1 is SGHRS and CDR2 is YFSETQ. The CDR3 DNA reads as TGCGCCAGCAGCTTGGAGGACAGGGTCCAAGAGACCCAGTACTTC. It codes for CASSLEDRVQETQYF.

V and J are TRBV7-9 and TRBJ1-2; perhaps TRBD1 as D (6 bases). From germline, CDR1 is SEHNR and CDR2 FQNEAQ (reference sequence). V dropped 5 bases and J dropped 5 bases, with 12 bases sitting between them. The CDR3 is 13 amino acids. The CDR3 DNA reads TGTGCCAGCAGCCAGGGACAATCTTATGGCTACACCTTC. It yields the protein CASSQGQSYGYTF.

The chain uses TRBV7-9 and TRBJ2-5; 13 bases are shared with TRBD2. The CDR3 contains 17 residues. Per the germline V gene, CDR1 is SEHNR and CDR2 is FQNEAQ (reference sequence). V shed 2 bases, J shed 2 bases, and the junction held 5 bases outside the gene matches. This CDR3 reads CASSLKGTSGTQETQYF. CDR3 nucleotide sequence: TGTGCCAGCAGCTTAAAAGGGACTAGCGGGACTCAAGAGACCCAGTACTTC.

CDR3 loop: CASSPPGGQLNYTDTQYF. The CDR3 nucleotides read TGTGCCAGCTCACCACCGGGAGGGCAGCTCAATTACACAGATACGCAGTATTTT. The V and J genes are TRBV18 and TRBJ2-3, with 7 bases aligning to TRBD2. The V segment lost 0 bases and the J segment 2 bases; nucleotides outside the gene matches: 11. The germline gives CDR1 KGHSH, CDR2 LQKENI. CDR3 size: 18 residues.

V usage is TRBV5-1 and J usage is TRBJ1-6; 10 bases agree with TRBD1. Per germline, CDR1 SGHRS and CDR2 YFSETQ. J lost 10 bases, V lost 1 base, and 5 bases had no gene match. This CDR3 contains 15 residues. CDR3: CASSLMGQGQSPLHF. CDR3 sequence (DNA): TGCGCCAGCAGCTTGATGGGACAGGGGCAATCACCCCTCCACTTT.

This clone was seen only once. This CDR3 reads CASSFLAGPSYEQYF. The CDR3 DNA follows: TGTGCCAGCAGCTTTTTAGCGGGGCCATCCTACGAGCAGTACTTC. The chain recombines TRBV7-9 with TRBJ2-7; 8 bases map to TRBD2. V gave up 3 bases and J gave up 1 base; unmatched junction bases: 5. The CDR3 extends over 15 amino acids. Per germline, CDR1 SEHNR and CDR2 FQNEAQ (reference sequence).

The V and J genes are TRBV13 and TRBJ2-3, with D perhaps matching TRBD2 (5 bases). With 3 bases removed from V and 10 bases from J, the gap between germline ends came to 11 bases. Per the germline V gene, CDR1 is PRHDT and CDR2 is FYEKMQ (reference sequence). This CDR3 comprises 12 residues. The CDR3 region has the DNA TGTGCCAGCAGCTTTGAGAGAGCGGCGCAGTATTTT. Protein sequence: CASSFERAAQYF. Full variable domain (remainder filled in from reference TRBV13 and TRBJ2-3): AAGVIQSPRHLIKEKRETATLKCYPIPRHDTVYWYQQGPGQDPQFLISFYEKMQSDKGSIPDRFSAQQFSDYHSELNMSSLELGDSALYFCASSFERAAQYFGPGTRLTVL.

The rearrangement joins TRBV7-2 to TRBJ2-7; possibly TRBD2 for D (6 bases). V lost 4 bases and J lost 7, with 14 bases in between. Germline loops: CDR1 SGHTA, CDR2 FQGNSA. The CDR3 has 13 amino acids. The CDR3 sequence is CASSSPGVGEQYF. DNA for the CDR3: TGTGCCAGCAGCTCGCCGGGGGTAGGAGAGCAGTACTTC.